This passage covers 8 T cell receptor beta chains from one sample sequenced in a study of post-analysis software for immune sequencing data. The study's findings and limits: Patients carried roughly 5 TRBV segments more frequently than controls did, and TRBV5-6, TRBV5-1 and TRBV20-1 were among them.

No antigens are known for them. TCR beta cDNA libraries had unique molecular identifiers. MiXCR, applied by TCRdb to the PCR reads, yields one record per CDR3 protein. This sample has more than 500,000 distinct CDR3 sequences, with under 40% found just once. Source material: blood. These receptor sequences come from a girl aged 2-17 years with multiple sclerosis.

The V and J genes are TRBV11-1 and TRBJ2-3; 8 bases map to TRBD2. The CDR3 is made up of 15 amino acids. With V trimmed by 4 bases and J by 3 bases, 6 bases remained unmatched. Germline V CDR1 and CDR2: SGHAT, FQDESV (reference sequence). The CDR3 sequence is CASSSPRGGTDTQYF. CDR3 in DNA: TGTGCCAGCAGCTCCCCCCGGGGGGGTACAGATACGCAGTATTTT.

This clonotype was detected a few times. The chain employs TRBV12-3 or TRBV12-4 and TRBJ2-5, with D maybe TRBD1 (6 bases). The ends were cut back, 2 bases at V and 2 bases at J, with 12 bases in the middle. This CDR3 is 15 amino acids long. CDR3 nucleotide sequence: TGTGCCAGCAGTTTACGGAGGCAGGGGCAAGAGACCCAGTACTTC. Translating gives CASSLRRQGQETQYF.

This chain joins TRBV7-2 and TRBJ1-2, with 10 positions matching TRBD1. This CDR3 has 15 amino acids. V shed 5 bases and J 3 bases; nucleotides not matched to a gene: 6. CDR1 is SGHTA and CDR2 is FQGNSA in the germline V gene. The CDR3 nucleotides are TGTGCCAGCAGCCTCCGGACAGGGGGTGACTATGGCTACACCTTC. Translating it yields CASSLRTGGDYGYTF.

The chain employs TRBV20-1 and TRBJ2-3; D assignment may be TRBD1 or TRBD2 (6 bases each). The CDR3 has 12 residues. Germline CDR1 is DFQATT and CDR2 is SNEGSKA (reference sequence). Trimming left V 5 bases short and J 6 bases short, with 12 bases between. In DNA form, the CDR3 reads TGCAGTGCTGGGGGGCTCGGCGATACGCAGTATTTT. Its protein product is CSAGGLGDTQYF.

The chain uses TRBV6-6 and TRBJ1-5; 8 bases align to TRBD1. J lost 5 bases, V lost 7 bases, and 7 bases had no gene match. CDR1 MNHNY and CDR2 SVGAGI come from the germline V gene (reference sequence). This CDR3 comprises 14 residues. The CDR3 here is CASTGGFGYQPQHF. The CDR3 DNA sequence: TGTGCCAGCACAGGGGGCTTCGGGTATCAGCCCCAGCATTTT.

This clonotype was observed a few times. The chain employs TRBV7-9 and TRBJ2-7; D might be TRBD2 (6 bases). The CDR3 sequence is 15 residues long. Germline CDR1 and CDR2: SEHNR and FQNEAQ (reference sequence). V shed 4 bases and J shed 4 bases, with 17 bases lying between them. The CDR3 is CASSSPGGANYEQYF. The CDR3 DNA is TGTGCCAGCAGCTCCCCCGGGGGTGCGAATTACGAGCAGTACTTC.

The rearrangement links TRBV10-3 to TRBJ1-5; D is uncertain. Trimming shortened V by 7 bases and J by 5 bases, and 15 bases separated the two germline ends. The V gene's germline CDR1 is ENHRY and CDR2 SYGVKD. The CDR3 is 14 residues long. Written as DNA, the CDR3 is TGTGCCATCAAGGCTGGCGGAGACGATCAGCCCCAGCATTTT. The encoded protein is CAIKAGGDDQPQHF.

The chain employs TRBV7-9 and TRBJ1-1, with D unclear. This CDR3 comprises 12 residues. V was cut by 1 base and J by 11 bases, with 11 bases left in between. CDR1 and CDR2 from the germline V gene are SEHNR and FQNEAQ (reference sequence). This CDR3 is CASSLEVGWAFF. CDR3 nucleotides: TGTGCCAGCAGCTTAGAAGTAGGGTGGGCTTTCTTT.